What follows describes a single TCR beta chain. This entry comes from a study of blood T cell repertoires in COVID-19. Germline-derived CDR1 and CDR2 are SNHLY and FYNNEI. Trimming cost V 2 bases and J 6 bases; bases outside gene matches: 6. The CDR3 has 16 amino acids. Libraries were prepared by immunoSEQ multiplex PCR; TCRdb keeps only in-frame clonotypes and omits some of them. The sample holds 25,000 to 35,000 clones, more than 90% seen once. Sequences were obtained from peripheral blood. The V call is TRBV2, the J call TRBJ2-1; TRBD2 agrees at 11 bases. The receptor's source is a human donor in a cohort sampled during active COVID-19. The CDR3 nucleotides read TGTGCCAGCAGTGAATGGTTCGGGACTAGCGGCAATGAGCAGTTCTTC. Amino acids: CASSEWFGTSGNEQFF.